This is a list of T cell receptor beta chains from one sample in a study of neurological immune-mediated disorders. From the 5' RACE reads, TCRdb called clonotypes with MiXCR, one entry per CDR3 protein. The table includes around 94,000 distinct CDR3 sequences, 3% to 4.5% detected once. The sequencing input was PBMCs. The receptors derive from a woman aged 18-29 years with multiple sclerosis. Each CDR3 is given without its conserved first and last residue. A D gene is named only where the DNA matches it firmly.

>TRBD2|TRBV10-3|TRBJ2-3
AILTPRTGGRDTQY
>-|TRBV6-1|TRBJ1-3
ASSRSGAGGNTIY
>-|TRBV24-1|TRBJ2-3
ATSDTKSTDTQY
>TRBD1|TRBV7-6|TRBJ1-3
ASSLGQGAGNTIY
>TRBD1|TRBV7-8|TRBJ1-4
ASSYRDRDEKLF
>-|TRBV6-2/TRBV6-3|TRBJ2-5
ASSYHGPQETQY
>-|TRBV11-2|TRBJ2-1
ASSLAGFPYNEQF
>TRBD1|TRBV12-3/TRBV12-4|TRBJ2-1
ASNLDRGSNEQF
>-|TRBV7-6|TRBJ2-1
ASSLSQPTRSDEQF
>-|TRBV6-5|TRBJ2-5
ASSFGSGLQETQY
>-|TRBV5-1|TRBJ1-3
ASSLVPGNTIY
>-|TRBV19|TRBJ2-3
ASSMVASSDTQY
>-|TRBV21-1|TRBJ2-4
ASSKGRGGAKKNIQY
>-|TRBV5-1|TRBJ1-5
ASSLRGENNQPQH
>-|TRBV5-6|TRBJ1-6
ASRSTEGDSPLH
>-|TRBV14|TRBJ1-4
ASSQDLTGFNEKLF
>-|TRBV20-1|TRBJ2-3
SARVGRTSTDTQY